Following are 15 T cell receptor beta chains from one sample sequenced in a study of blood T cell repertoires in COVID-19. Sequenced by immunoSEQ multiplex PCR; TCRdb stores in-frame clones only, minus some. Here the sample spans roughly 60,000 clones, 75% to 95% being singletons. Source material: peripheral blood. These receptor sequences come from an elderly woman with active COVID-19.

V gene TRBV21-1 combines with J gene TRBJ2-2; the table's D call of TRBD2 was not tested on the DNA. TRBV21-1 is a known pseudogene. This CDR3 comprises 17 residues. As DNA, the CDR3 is TGTGCCAGCAGGCTGACTAGCGAACCTGCGAACACCGGGGAGCTGTTTTTT. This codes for CASRLTSEPANTGELFF.

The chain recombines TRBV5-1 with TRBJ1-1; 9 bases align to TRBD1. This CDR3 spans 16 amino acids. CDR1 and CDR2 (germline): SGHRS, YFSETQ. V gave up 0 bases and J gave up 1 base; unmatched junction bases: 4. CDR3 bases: TGCGCCAGCAGCTTGGCAGGGACAGGGACGAACACTGAAGCTTTCTTT. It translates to CASSLAGTGTNTEAFF.

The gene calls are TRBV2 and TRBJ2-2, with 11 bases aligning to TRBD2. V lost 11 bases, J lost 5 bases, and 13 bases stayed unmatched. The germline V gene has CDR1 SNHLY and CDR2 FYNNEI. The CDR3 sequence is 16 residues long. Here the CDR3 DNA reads TGTGCCCAGCATGTACTAGCGGGAGTTCGAACCGGGGAGCTGTTTTTT. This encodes CAQHVLAGVRTGELFF.

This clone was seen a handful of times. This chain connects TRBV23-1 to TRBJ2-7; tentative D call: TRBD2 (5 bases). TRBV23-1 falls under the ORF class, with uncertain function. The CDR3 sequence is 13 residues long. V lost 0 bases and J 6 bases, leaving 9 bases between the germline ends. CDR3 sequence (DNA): TGCGCCAGCAGTCAATCGTCGGGAAGCGAGCAGTACGTC. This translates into CASSQSSGSEQYV.

The CDR3 reads CASIPGGTYRNTIYF. The CDR3 bases are TGTGCCAGCATCCCCGGGGGGACATACAGAAACACCATATATTTT. The chain uses TRBV6-5 and TRBJ1-3, with D tentatively TRBD1 (6 bases). The V end lost 7 bases, the J end lost 5 bases, and 18 bases lay between the germline ends. Germline CDR1 is MNHEY and CDR2 is SVGAGI. The CDR3 sequence is 15 residues long.

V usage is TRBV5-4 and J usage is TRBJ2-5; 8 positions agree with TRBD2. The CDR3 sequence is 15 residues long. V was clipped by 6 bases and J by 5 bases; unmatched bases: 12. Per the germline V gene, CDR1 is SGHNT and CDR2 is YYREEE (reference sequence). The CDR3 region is CASTPRGGLVETQYF. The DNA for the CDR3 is TGTGCCAGCACCCCCCGCGGGGGGCTGGTCGAGACCCAGTACTTC.

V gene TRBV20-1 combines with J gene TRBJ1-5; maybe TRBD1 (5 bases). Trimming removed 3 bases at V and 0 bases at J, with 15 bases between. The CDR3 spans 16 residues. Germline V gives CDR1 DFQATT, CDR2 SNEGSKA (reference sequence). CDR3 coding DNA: TGCAGTGCTAGTGGGACTGCGAGATTTAGCAATCAGCCCCAGCATTTT. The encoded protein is CSASGTARFSNQPQHF.

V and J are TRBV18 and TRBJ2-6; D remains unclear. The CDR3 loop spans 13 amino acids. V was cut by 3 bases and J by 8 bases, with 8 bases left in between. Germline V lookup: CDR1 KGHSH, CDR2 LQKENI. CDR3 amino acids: CASSPSPSNVLTF. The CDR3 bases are TGTGCCAGCTCACCTTCCCCATCCAACGTCCTGACTTTC.

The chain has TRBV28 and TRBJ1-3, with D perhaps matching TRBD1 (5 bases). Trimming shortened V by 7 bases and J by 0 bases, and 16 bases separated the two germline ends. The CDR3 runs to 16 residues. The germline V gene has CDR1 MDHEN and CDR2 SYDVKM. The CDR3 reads CASTFGGDDSGNTIYF. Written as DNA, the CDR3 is TGTGCCAGCACCTTTGGGGGGGATGACTCTGGAAACACCATATATTTT.

The CDR3 DNA follows: TGTGCCAGCAGGCCCCCACCTTACCAGGGGGTGGGCTACAATGAGCAGTTCTTC. Protein: CASRPPPYQGVGYNEQFF. V is TRBV28 and J is TRBJ2-1; 7 positions agree with TRBD1. V lost 6 bases and J lost 3; bases outside the gene matches: 17. Germline V CDR1 and CDR2: MDHEN, SYDVKM. The CDR3 runs to 18 residues.

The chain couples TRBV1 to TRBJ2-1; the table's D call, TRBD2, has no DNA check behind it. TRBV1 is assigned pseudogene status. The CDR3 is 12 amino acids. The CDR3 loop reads CTSSQLNNEQFF. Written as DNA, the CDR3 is TGCACCAGCAGCCAACTAAACAATGAGCAGTTCTTC.

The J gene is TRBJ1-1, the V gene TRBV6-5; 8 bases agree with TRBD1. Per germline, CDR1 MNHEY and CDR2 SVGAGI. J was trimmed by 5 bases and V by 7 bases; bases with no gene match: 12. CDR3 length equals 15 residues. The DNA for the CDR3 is TGTGCCAGCACTCGCGGGACAGGACTGGGGACTGAAGCTTTCTTT. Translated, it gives CASTRGTGLGTEAFF.

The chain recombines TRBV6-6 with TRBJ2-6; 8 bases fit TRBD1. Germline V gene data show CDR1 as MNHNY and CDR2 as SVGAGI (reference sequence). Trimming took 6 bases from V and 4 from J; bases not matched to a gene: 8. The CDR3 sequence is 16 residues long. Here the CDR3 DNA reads TGTGCCAGCAGCCCGGACAGGGCGGGCGGGGCCAACGTCCTGACTTTC. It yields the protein CASSPDRAGGANVLTF.

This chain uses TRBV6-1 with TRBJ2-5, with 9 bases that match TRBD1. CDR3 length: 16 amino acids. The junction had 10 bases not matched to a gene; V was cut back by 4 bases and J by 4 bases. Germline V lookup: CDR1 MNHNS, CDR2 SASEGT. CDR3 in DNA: TGTGCCAGCAGTGCCTCCGGGACAGGGATCGGAGAGACCCAGTACTTC. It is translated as CASSASGTGIGETQYF.

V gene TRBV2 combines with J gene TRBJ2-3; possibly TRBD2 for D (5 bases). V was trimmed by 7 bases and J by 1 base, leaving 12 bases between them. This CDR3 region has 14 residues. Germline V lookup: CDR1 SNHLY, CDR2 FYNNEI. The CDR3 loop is CASNSASRTDTQYF. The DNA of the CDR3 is TGTGCCAGCAACTCAGCTAGCCGCACAGATACGCAGTATTTT. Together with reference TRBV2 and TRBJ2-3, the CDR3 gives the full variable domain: EPEVTQTPSHQVTQMGQEVILRCVPISNHLYFYWYRQILGQKVEFLVSFYNNEISEKSEIFDDQFSVERPDGSNFTLKIRSTKLEDSAMYFCASNSASRTDTQYFGPGTRLTVL.